There are a few counts of the clone carrying this TCR beta chain. The germline V gene has CDR1 ENHRY and CDR2 SYGVKD. Trimming pared 0 bases from V and 1 base from J, leaving 12 bases between. CDR3 length: 16 residues. TCRdb ran MiXCR on the RT-PCR reads and lists one entry per CDR3 protein. The sample has more than 550,000 distinct CDR3 sequences, 11% seen once; the top ten hold 9.5% to 11%. The entry originates in a study of response to subunit inactivated influenza vaccine. These records were also assigned to another study, of T cells expressing NK-cell markers. That work contributes: TCR beta cDNA was made by 5'RACE template switching with UMIs.

The chain joins TRBV10-3 to TRBJ2-5; perhaps TRBD2 as D (5 bases). This clonotype was obtained from a man aged 50-60 years who received an inactivated influenza vaccine. The material was PBMCs from blood, obtained on the day of vaccination. CDR3 sequence: CAISESISASQETQYF. CDR3 bases: TGTGCCATCAGTGAGTCTATTAGCGCCTCCCAAGAGACCCAGTACTTC.